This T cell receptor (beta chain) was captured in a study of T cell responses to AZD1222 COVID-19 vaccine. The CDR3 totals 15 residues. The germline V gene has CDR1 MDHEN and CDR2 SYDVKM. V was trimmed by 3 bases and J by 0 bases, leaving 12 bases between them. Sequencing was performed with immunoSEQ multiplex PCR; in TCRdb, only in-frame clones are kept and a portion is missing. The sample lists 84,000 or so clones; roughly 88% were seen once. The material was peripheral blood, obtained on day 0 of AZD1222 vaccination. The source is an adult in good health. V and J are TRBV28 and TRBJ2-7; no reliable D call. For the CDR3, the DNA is TGTGCCAGCAGTTTTGATATCCAGCACTCCTACGAGCAGTACTTC. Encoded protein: CASSFDIQHSYEQYF. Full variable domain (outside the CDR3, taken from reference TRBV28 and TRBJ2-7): DVKVTQSSRYLVKRTGEKVFLECVQDMDHENMFWYRQDPGLGLRLIYFSYDVKMKEKGDIPEGYSVSREKKERFSLILESASTNQTSMYLCASSFDIQHSYEQYFGPGTRLTVT.